This T cell receptor (beta chain) was documented in a study of T cells after posttransplantation cyclophosphamide. This CDR3 has 13 amino acids. CDR1 and CDR2 from the germline V gene are MNHEY and SMNVEV (reference sequence). Clones were sequenced by immunoSEQ multiplex PCR, and TCRdb holds only the in-frame ones, with some missing. The repertoire consists of a few thousand clones, with around 63% occurring once and the leading ten covering less than 60%. Busulfan-fludarabine conditioning, marrow transplant, and cyclophosphamide on days +3 and +4 were administered. In regard to this clone: At one end the junction does not follow the germline gene, possibly because of a read error. Other DNA sequences in this sample translate to the same CDR3.

The chain employs TRBV27 and TRBJ2-7; 7 bases align to TRBD1. Specimen: CD8+ T cells sorted from PBMCs, collected 1162 days after allogeneic stem cell transplant with posttransplant cyclophosphamide. This sequence originates from a female patient in her forties who received an allogeneic stem cell transplant from a related donor, was CMV-positive, and had no GVHD. Some T cells may be graft donor cells. In DNA, the CDR3 is TGTGCTAGCAGCGAGGGGGCGTTCTACGAGCAGTACTTC. Protein sequence: CASSEGAFYEQYF.